This T cell receptor (beta chain) was observed in a study of cytomegalovirus exposure and HLA in healthy donors. With 60 Vbeta and 13 Jbeta primers, the PCR was carried out. Sequencing was performed with immunoSEQ multiplex PCR; in TCRdb, only in-frame clones are kept and a portion is missing. The repertoire holds some 200,000 clones, with around 75% as singletons. The germline CDR1 and CDR2 sequences are SGHRS and YFSETQ. J lost 6 bases, V lost 1 base, and 6 bases had no gene match. This CDR3 is built from 14 residues. This chain uses TRBV5-1 with TRBJ2-7; 8 bases agree with TRBD1. The sequence derives from a middle-aged man in good health and CMV-seropositive. What was sequenced was PBMCs. CDR3 nucleotide sequence: TGCGCCAGCAGCTTGTCCAGGGGGCAAGGCGAGCAGTACTTC. It is translated as CASSLSRGQGEQYF. Drawing the rest from reference TRBV5-1 and TRBJ2-7, the complete variable domain is KAGVTQTPRYLIKTRGQQVTLSCSPISGHRSVSWYQQTPGQGLQFLFEYFSETQRNKGNFPGRFSGRQFSNSRSEMNVSTLELGDSALYLCASSLSRGQGEQYFGPGTRLTVT.